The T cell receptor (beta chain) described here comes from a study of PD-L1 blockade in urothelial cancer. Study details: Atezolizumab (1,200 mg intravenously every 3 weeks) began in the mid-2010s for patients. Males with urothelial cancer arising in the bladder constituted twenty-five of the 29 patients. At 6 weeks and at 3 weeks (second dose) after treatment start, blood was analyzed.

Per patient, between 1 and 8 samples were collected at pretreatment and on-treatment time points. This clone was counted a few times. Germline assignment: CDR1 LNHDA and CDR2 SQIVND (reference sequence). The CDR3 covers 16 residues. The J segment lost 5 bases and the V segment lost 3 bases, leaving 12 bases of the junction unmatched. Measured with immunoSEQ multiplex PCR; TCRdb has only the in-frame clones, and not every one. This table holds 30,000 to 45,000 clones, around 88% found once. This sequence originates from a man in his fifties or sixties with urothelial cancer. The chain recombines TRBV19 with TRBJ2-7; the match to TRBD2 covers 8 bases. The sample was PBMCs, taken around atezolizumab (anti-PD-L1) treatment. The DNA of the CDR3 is TGTGCCAGTAGTATTTCTTTAGCGGGATCTTCCCACGAGCAGTACTTC. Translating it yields CASSISLAGSSHEQYF.